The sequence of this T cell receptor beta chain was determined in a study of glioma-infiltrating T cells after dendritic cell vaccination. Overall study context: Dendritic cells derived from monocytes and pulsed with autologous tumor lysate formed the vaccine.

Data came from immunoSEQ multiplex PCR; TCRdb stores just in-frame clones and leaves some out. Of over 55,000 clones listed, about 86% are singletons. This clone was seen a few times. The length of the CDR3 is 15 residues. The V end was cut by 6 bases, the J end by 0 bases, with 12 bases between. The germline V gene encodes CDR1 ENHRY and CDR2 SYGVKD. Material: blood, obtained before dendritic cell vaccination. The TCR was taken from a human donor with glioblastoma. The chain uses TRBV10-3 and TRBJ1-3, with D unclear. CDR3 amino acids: CAISSTEDSGNTIYF. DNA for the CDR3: TGTGCCATCAGCTCCACAGAAGACTCTGGAAACACCATATATTTT.